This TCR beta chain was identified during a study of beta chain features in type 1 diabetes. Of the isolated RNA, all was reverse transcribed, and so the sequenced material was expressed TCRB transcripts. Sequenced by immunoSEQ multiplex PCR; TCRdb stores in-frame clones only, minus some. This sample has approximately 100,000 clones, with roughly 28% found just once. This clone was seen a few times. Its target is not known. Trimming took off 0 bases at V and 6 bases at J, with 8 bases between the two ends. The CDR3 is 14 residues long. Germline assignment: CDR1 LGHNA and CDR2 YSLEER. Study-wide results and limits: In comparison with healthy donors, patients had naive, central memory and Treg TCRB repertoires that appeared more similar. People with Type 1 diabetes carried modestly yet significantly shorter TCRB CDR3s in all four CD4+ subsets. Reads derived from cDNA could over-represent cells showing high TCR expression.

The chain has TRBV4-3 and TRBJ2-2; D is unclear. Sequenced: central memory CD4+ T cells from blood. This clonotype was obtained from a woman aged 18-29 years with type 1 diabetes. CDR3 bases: TGCGCCAGCAGCCAAGAAAACAGTCCCGGGGAGCTGTTTTTT. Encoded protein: CASSQENSPGELFF.